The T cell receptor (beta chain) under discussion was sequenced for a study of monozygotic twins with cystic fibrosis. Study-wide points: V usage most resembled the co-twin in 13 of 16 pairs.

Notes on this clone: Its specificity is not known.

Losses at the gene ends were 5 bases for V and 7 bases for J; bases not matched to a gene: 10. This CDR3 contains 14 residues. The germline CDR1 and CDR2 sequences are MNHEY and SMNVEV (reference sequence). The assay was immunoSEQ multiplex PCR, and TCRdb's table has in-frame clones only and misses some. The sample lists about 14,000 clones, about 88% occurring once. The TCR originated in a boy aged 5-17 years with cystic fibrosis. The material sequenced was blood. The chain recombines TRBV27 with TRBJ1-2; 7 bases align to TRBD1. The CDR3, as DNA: TGTGCCAGCAGTCCACAGGGGCTCCTAGGTGGCTACACCTTC. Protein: CASSPQGLLGGYTF.